The sequence of this T cell receptor beta chain was determined in a study of siplizumab effects on memory and regulatory T cells (dated by TCRdb to about 2019). For the wider study: The effect of the anti-CD2 antibody siplizumab on alloreactive T-cell subsets was examined in allogeneic mixed lymphocyte reactions constructed from human PBMCs. Study-wide conclusions, independent of this receptor: About 80-97% of proliferating CD4+ or CD8+ clones could not be given a naive or memory phenotype. Unstimulated naive T cells appeared more diverse than memory T cells, and naive cells seemed to contribute substantially to the alloresponse. Because sequences below about 10^-5 frequency were poorly captured, only a minor fraction of alloreactive clones could be mapped to unstimulated subsets. Whether proliferating Tregs from siplizumab cultures actually had suppressive function was not functionally confirmed. In reactions with siplizumab, an average of approximately 69% of mappable alloreactive CD4+ clones were Treg-derived, compared with 26.9% in control reactions. Siplizumab significantly lowered the cumulative frequency of alloreactive sequences that could be traced to unstimulated CD4+ memory T cells.

Relative to germline, V is missing 5 bases and J is missing 0 bases, with 12 bases of the junction outside any gene match. CDR1 LNHDA and CDR2 SQIVND are derived from the germline V gene (reference sequence). Reading from cysteine to phenylalanine, the CDR3 counts 19 amino acids. Here the CDR3 DNA is all that survives: 57 bases in frame from base 1. In a few donor pairs, further sequencing was done on unstimulated CD8+ naive, CD4+ memory, CD8+ TEMRA, CD4+ naive and CD8+ effector memory subsets. Sorted unstimulated T cells, along with proliferating T cells recovered from mixed lymphocyte reactions, underwent TCRbeta CDR3 sequencing. Fresh whole blood from fewer than twelve HLA-typed healthy donors was used to isolate PBMCs. The library was obtained by the immunoSEQ multiplex PCR assay. Around 9.9 x 10^4 TCR templates per sample were assayed by the deep sequencing platform. Genomic DNA extracted from sorted T cells was the material used for TCRbeta CDR3 sequencing. The original pipeline was this. The R programming language was used for clonal analysis of the TCRbeta CDR3 data. Unstimulated samples were compared with post-reaction CFSE-low samples to define alloreactive CD4+ and CD8+ clones. By matching sequences to the repertoires of sorted unstimulated Treg and non-Treg cells, each alloreactive CD4+ clone was assigned a regulatory or non-regulatory origin. This is the immuneACCESS table as TCRdb keeps it, with only in-frame sequences that have V and J called. A part of the clones is gone; compared with another copy, unresolved V genes explain less than half, and the rest is unexplained. V and J calls and clone size are those listed in that table; D and trimming were worked out from the DNA. The table for this sample lists 50,000 to 75,000 clones; 70% to 85% of them were counted only once. The ten largest clones capture less than 0.55% of the sample.

About this clone: It lacks a known antigen. Per-nucleotide qualities are absent, and no much larger clonotype sits a single base away.

The sequence was obtained from a human donor in good health. The material sequenced was memory CD4+ T cells sorted from blood. Sample cell subset or site, as interpreted from the label and publication: unstimulated CD4+ memory T cells. The V and J segments used are TRBV19 and TRBJ2-1, with 11 central nucleotides matching TRBD2. The sequenced DNA is TGTGCCAGTAGTCCCGAACTAGCGGGGGCCTTACTCTCCTACAATGAGCAGTTCTTC. It translates as CASSPELAGALLSYNEQFF.